The clone carrying this T cell receptor (beta chain) was recorded once. The CDR3 contains 14 residues. V lost 3 bases to trimming and J lost 5 bases, with 11 bases between them. Germline V lookup: CDR1 SGHTA, CDR2 FQGNSA. Donors were healthy HIV-negative adults without recent acute infections or vaccinations. Adults of Caucasian background living in Nashville, Tennessee made up all donors. The data belong to a study of shared clonotypes between healthy human individuals. For the study at large: Each donor contributed plates that comprised three CD4 naive, three CD4 memory, two CD8 naive and one CD8 memory.

Replicate PCRs for sorted subsets used approximately 190 ng DNA; this equaled about 30,000 T cell genomes. TCRdb keeps only in-frame clones here, not all; method: immunoSEQ multiplex PCR. The sample has 1.4 million or so clones; approximately 98.5% are singletons. This chain links TRBV7-2 with TRBJ1-5; weak D call: TRBD1 (6 bases). Sequenced material: naive CD4+ T cells sorted from blood. Subset indicated: CD45RA+ positively selected. The sequence was obtained from a man aged 25 to 45 in good health. In DNA form, the CDR3 reads TGTGCCAGCAGCTTTCAGGGGCGGGATCAGCCCCAGCATTTT. This gives the protein CASSFQGRDQPQHF. Drawing the rest from reference TRBV7-2 and TRBJ1-5, the complete variable domain is GAGVSQSPSNKVTEKGKDVELRCDPISGHTALYWYRQSLGQGLEFLIYFQGNSAPDKSGLPSDRFSAERTGGSVSTLTIQRTQQEDSAVYLCASSFQGRDQPQHFGDGTRLSIL.